The 6 T cell receptor beta chains below were found in one sample sequenced in a study of shared clonotypes between healthy human individuals. Data came from immunoSEQ multiplex PCR; TCRdb stores just in-frame clones and leaves some out. The table lists about 2.4 million clones, just over 90% of them singletons. The sequenced material came from naive CD4+ T cells sorted from blood. Subset denoted: CD45RA+ positively selected. The origin of the receptors is a man aged 18 to 35 in good health.

The genes are TRBV18 and TRBJ1-6; D possibly corresponds to TRBD1 (6 bases). The CDR3 spans 17 residues. The ends were cut back, 3 bases at V and 1 base at J, with 13 bases in the middle. The germline gives CDR1 KGHSH, CDR2 LQKENI. Written as DNA, the CDR3 is TGTGCCAGCTCACCTCGGGACACAGGTTCCTATAATTCACCCCTCCACTTT. Protein product: CASSPRDTGSYNSPLHF. The whole variable domain, filled in from reference TRBV18 and TRBJ1-6, reads NAGVMQNPRHLVRRRGQEARLRCSPMKGHSHVYWYRQLPEEGLKFMVYLQKENIIDESGMPKERFSAEFPKEGPSILRIQQVVRGDSAAYFCASSPRDTGSYNSPLHFGNGTRLTVT.

This clone was seen a single time. The chain has TRBV19 and TRBJ1-5; 10 nucleotides match TRBD1. This CDR3 is built from 15 residues. With V trimmed by 5 bases and J by 6 bases, 7 bases remained unmatched. Germline V gene data show CDR1 as LNHDA and CDR2 as SQIVND (reference sequence). CDR3: CASSRQGAGFQPQHF. In DNA form, the CDR3 reads TGTGCCAGTAGTCGACAGGGGGCAGGATTTCAGCCCCAGCATTTT.

The rearrangement links TRBV5-6 to TRBJ2-7; perhaps TRBD1 as D (6 bases). Deletions cut 0 bases from V and 3 bases from J, with 13 bases between. The CDR3 consists of 15 residues. CDR1 and CDR2 from the germline V gene are SGHDT and YYEEEE. The CDR3 DNA follows: TGTGCCAGCAGCTTGGGGACAGTGACCTACTACGAGCAGTACTTC. Amino acid sequence: CASSLGTVTYYEQYF. Full variable domain (rest looked up from reference TRBV5-6 and TRBJ2-7): DAGVTQSPTHLIKTRGQQVTLRCSPKSGHDTVSWYQQALGQGPQFIFQYYEEEERQRGNFPDRFSGHQFPNYSSELNVNALLLGDSALYLCASSLGTVTYYEQYFGPGTRLTVT.

This clone was recorded a few times. The identical CDR3 is also encoded by other nucleotide sequences in the sample. The chain has TRBV5-1 and TRBJ2-1, with D uncertain. This CDR3 is 12 amino acids long. The germline gives CDR1 SGHRS, CDR2 YFSETQ. The V end lost 0 bases, the J end lost 6 bases, and 4 bases lay between the germline ends. CDR3 residues: CASSLEGNEQFF. CDR3 sequence (DNA): TGCGCCAGCAGCTTGGAAGGCAATGAGCAGTTCTTC.

The chain joins TRBV30 to TRBJ2-3, with 7 bases lining up with TRBD1. This CDR3 region has 13 residues. V trimming: 7 bases; J trimming: 0 bases; junction bases outside the gene matches: 4. Germline CDR1 and CDR2: GTSNPN and SVGIG (reference sequence). The CDR3 DNA reads TGTGCCTCATTGACAGGGAGCACAGATACGCAGTATTTT. Residues: CASLTGSTDTQYF.

The rearrangement uses TRBV18 and TRBJ2-2; a possible D gene is TRBD1 (7 bases). V shed 4 bases and J shed 6 bases, with 24 bases lying between them. This CDR3 spans 18 amino acids. Germline V CDR1 and CDR2: KGHSH, LQKENI. In DNA form, the CDR3 reads TGTGCCAGCTCACAGCGACAGGGTTGGCGGGATAACCCCGGGGAGCTGTTTTTT. Translation gives CASSQRQGWRDNPGELFF.